Below are 16 T cell receptor beta chains sequenced from a single sample in a study of beta chain features in type 1 diabetes (dated by TCRdb to 2016 to 2018). What the work shows at the level of the full study, not this receptor alone: A moderate but significant shortening of TCRB CDR3 length was observed in type 1 diabetes patients in all four CD4+ subsets.

Their specific antigens are unknown. The library was made by the immunoSEQ multiplex PCR assay. The entire amount of isolated RNA was reverse transcribed using the High Capacity cDNA Reverse Transcription Kit, so the sequenced TCRB transcripts were expressed ones. Imported from immuneACCESS, the table was reduced by TCRdb to in-frame sequences with V and J called. These copies leave out some clones; in studies compared against another copy, an unresolved V gene accounts for under half, and the cause of the remainder is not known. The sample yields around 150,000 clones; roughly 63% were counted once. Together, the top ten hold about 0.081% of the sample. Input material: naive CD4+ T cells from blood. The sample's cell subset or site label is to be understood as: true naive CD4+ T cells. The receptors were sampled from a man aged 25 to 40 with type 1 diabetes.

As regards this clone: Other DNA sequences in this sample translate to the same CDR3. V and J are TRBV5-1 and TRBJ1-1; D is ambiguous. The V gene's germline CDR1 is SGHRS and CDR2 YFSETQ. The V end was cut by 0 bases, the J end by 1 base, with 4 bases between. The CDR3 loop spans 13 amino acids. Here the CDR3 DNA reads TGCGCCAGCAGCTTGGGAGGGAACACTGAAGCTTTCTTT. As protein: CASSLGGNTEAFF.

This clone was seen a few times. This sequence joins TRBV29-1 and TRBJ2-3, with TRBD2 identical over 7 bases. CDR3 length: 12 residues. The V gene's germline CDR1 is SQVTM and CDR2 ANQGSEA. The junction had 6 bases not matched to a gene; V was cut back by 5 bases and J by 7 bases. CDR3 loop: CSVPGGVNTQYF. CDR3 in DNA: TGCAGCGTTCCTGGGGGGGTAAATACGCAGTATTTT.

In this sample, this clone turned up a few times. V is TRBV7-6 and J is TRBJ2-1; the D gene is possibly TRBD1 (6 bases). From germline, CDR1 is SGHVS and CDR2 FNYEAQ. This CDR3 spans 13 amino acids. V was shortened by 4 bases and J by 8 bases, with 12 bases between the two germline ends. The chain's CDR3 is CASSSTTGHEQFF. CDR3 DNA: TGTGCCAGCAGCTCCACAACAGGGCATGAGCAGTTCTTC.

In the case of this clone: The same CDR3 is also encoded by other DNA sequences in this sample. V and J are TRBV7-9 and TRBJ2-7; the match to TRBD1 covers 7 bases. Per the germline V gene, CDR1 is SEHNR and CDR2 is FQNEAQ (reference sequence). V gave up 5 bases and J gave up 4 bases; unmatched junction bases: 2. The CDR3 has 12 residues. The CDR3 spells CASSPGGYEQYF. CDR3 DNA sequence: TGTGCCAGCAGCCCAGGGGGTTACGAGCAGTACTTC.

The chain carries TRBV7-9 and TRBJ2-5; D is uncertain. The V end was cut by 0 bases, the J end by 2 bases, with 10 bases between. From germline, CDR1 is SEHNR and CDR2 FQNEAQ (reference sequence). The CDR3 sequence is 15 residues long. The CDR3 region is CASSLALSLQETQYF. Here the CDR3 DNA reads TGTGCCAGCAGCTTAGCCCTCAGTTTACAAGAGACCCAGTACTTC.

V is TRBV29-1 and J is TRBJ1-2; 7 positions agree with TRBD1. The V gene end was trimmed by 2 bases and the J gene end by 6 bases; junction bases not matched to a gene: 3. CDR1 SQVTM and CDR2 ANQGSEA come from the germline V gene. This CDR3 is 12 amino acids long. CDR3 residues: CSVETGAHGYTF. The CDR3 region has the DNA TGCAGCGTTGAAACAGGGGCTCATGGCTACACCTTC.

This clone was seen only once. The chain carries TRBV6-5 and TRBJ2-7, with no clear D. The CDR3 length is 13 residues. Trimming left V 0 bases short and J 6 bases short, with 9 bases between. Germline-derived CDR1 and CDR2 are MNHEY and SVGAGI. CDR3 sequence: CASSYSGITEQYF. CDR3 nucleotides: TGTGCCAGCAGTTACTCAGGAATTACCGAGCAGTACTTC.

In its sample, this clone was seen a few times. The J gene is TRBJ2-3, the V gene TRBV29-1; D gene uncertain. Germline loops: CDR1 SQVTM, CDR2 ANQGSEA. This CDR3 comprises 11 residues. CDR3 region: CSYRRRNTQYF. The CDR3 DNA is TGCAGTTACCGTCGACGAAATACGCAGTATTTT.

The chain's CDR3 is CATSRGLGSSYNEQFF. The CDR3 DNA follows: TGTGCCACCAGCAGAGGATTAGGGAGCTCCTACAATGAGCAGTTCTTC. The chain recombines TRBV15 with TRBJ2-1; TRBD2 might be the D (5 bases). Deletions cut 1 base from V and 0 bases from J, with 10 bases between. Germline CDR1 and CDR2: LNHNV and YYDKDF (reference sequence). This CDR3 is 16 amino acids long. The whole variable domain, filled in from reference TRBV15 and TRBJ2-1, reads DAMVIQNPRYQVTQFGKPVTLSCSQTLNHNVMYWYQQKSSQAPKLLFHYYDKDFNNEADTPDNFQSRRPNTSFCFLDIRSPGLGDTAMYLCATSRGLGSSYNEQFFGPGTRLTVL.

The CDR3 DNA sequence: TGCAGCGGGTTGGACAGGGCGGTCGGGGAGCTGTTTTTT. The encoded protein is CSGLDRAVGELFF. The V gene is TRBV29-1, the J gene TRBJ2-2; 8 positions match TRBD1. CDR3 length: 13 amino acids. J lost 7 bases, V lost 7 bases, and 8 bases had no gene match. The V gene's germline CDR1 is SQVTM and CDR2 ANQGSEA.

The chain is built from TRBV29-1 and TRBJ1-1; 9 bases align to TRBD1. V was clipped by 4 bases and J by 1 base; unmatched bases: 7. In germline, CDR1 is SQVTM, CDR2 ANQGSEA. This CDR3 comprises 15 residues. In nucleotides, the CDR3 is TGCAGCGTTGTGGACAGGGGTCGTAGGAACACTGAAGCTTTCTTT. Translated: CSVVDRGRRNTEAFF.

This clone turned up a few times. This chain uses TRBV18 with TRBJ2-7; no definite D call. CDR3 length: 14 amino acids. V was trimmed by 3 bases and J by 2 bases, leaving 11 bases between them. Germline V lookup: CDR1 KGHSH, CDR2 LQKENI. The CDR3 loop reads CASSPAADAYEQYF. Here the CDR3 DNA reads TGTGCCAGCTCACCTGCGGCAGATGCCTACGAGCAGTACTTC. Variable domain in full (rest from reference TRBV18 and TRBJ2-7): NAGVMQNPRHLVRRRGQEARLRCSPMKGHSHVYWYRQLPEEGLKFMVYLQKENIIDESGMPKERFSAEFPKEGPSILRIQQVVRGDSAAYFCASSPAADAYEQYFGPGTRLTVT.

This clone has a handful of counts. Other DNA sequences from this sample encode an identical CDR3 as well. The V call is TRBV10-3, the J call TRBJ2-7; the D gene is possibly TRBD1 (5 bases). Germline CDR1 is ENHRY and CDR2 is SYGVKD. With 6 bases removed from V and 1 base from J, the gap between germline ends came to 7 bases. The CDR3 is 12 amino acids. Here the CDR3 DNA reads TGTGCCATCAGCCAGGGTTCCTACGAGCAGTACTTC. It encodes CAISQGSYEQYF.

The chain carries TRBV18 and TRBJ1-1; the D gene is possibly TRBD1 (5 bases). V lost 4 bases to trimming and J lost 3 bases, with 12 bases between them. This CDR3 has 14 residues. From germline, CDR1 is KGHSH and CDR2 LQKENI. CDR3: CASSRDQGYTEAFF. The CDR3 DNA sequence: TGTGCCAGCTCACGGGACCAGGGCTACACTGAAGCTTTCTTT.

This clone was detected only a few times. The chain uses TRBV29-1 and TRBJ2-7; 7 bases are a match to TRBD2. The junction had 4 bases not matched to a gene; V was cut back by 2 bases and J by 6 bases. The CDR3 spans 12 residues. Germline CDR1 reads SQVTM; CDR2 reads ANQGSEA. Written as DNA, the CDR3 is TGCAGCGTTGAAATGGGGGGGTTCGAGCAGTACTTC. Protein sequence: CSVEMGGFEQYF.

J is TRBJ2-1 and V is TRBV7-2; no clear D gene. The CDR3 is made up of 15 amino acids. CDR1 SGHTA and CDR2 FQGNSA come from the germline V gene. V dropped 2 bases and J dropped 3 bases, with 11 bases sitting between them. The CDR3 loop is CASSLLSTDYNEQFF. The CDR3 nucleotides are TGTGCCAGCAGCTTATTGTCGACCGACTACAATGAGCAGTTCTTC.